The TCR beta chain under discussion was sequenced for a study of CD8 T cells in Susac syndrome. This clonotype was detected once. V trimming: 7 bases; J trimming: 2 bases; junction bases outside the gene matches: 10. This CDR3 is built from 16 residues. CDR1 and CDR2 (germline): LNHDA, SQIVND (reference sequence). A quantity of about 0.5 to 1 ug RNA underwent reverse transcription using random hexamers. An immunoSEQ multiplex PCR generated amplified TCR beta CDR3 products spanning 54 Vbeta and 13 Jbeta. TCRdb re-analysed the immunoSEQ multiplex PCR reads in MiXCR, keeping a single row per CDR3 protein. This sample has about 290,000 distinct CDR3 sequences, with over 75% found just once.

The sample comprised CD8+ T cells from PBMCs. The rearrangement joins TRBV19 to TRBJ2-1, with 8 bases that match TRBD1. This sequence was found in a human donor with multiple sclerosis. This chain's CDR3 is CASTTPGTGTYNEQFF. In DNA, the CDR3 is TGTGCCAGTACCACCCCGGGGACAGGAACCTACAATGAGCAGTTCTTC.